This is a list of T cell receptor beta chains from one sample in a study of blood T cell repertoires in COVID-19. Libraries were prepared by immunoSEQ multiplex PCR; TCRdb keeps only in-frame clonotypes and omits some of them. This sample has some 85,000 clones; about four fifths occur once, and the top ten carry roughly 6%. The sample comprised peripheral blood. The receptor source for this set is a man aged 65 to 79 with COVID-19, enrolled during active disease. Both conserved end residues are part of each CDR3.

TRBV9	TRBJ2-3	13	CASSANAGVTQYF
TRBV6-5	TRBJ2-3	14	CASSYYRGADTQYF
TRBV5-1	TRBJ2-2	13	CASATSGPGELFF
TRBV4-2	TRBJ2-5	16	CASSQVVTSERETQYF
TRBV5-4	TRBJ2-2	16	CASSSYQRGGSGELFF
TRBV27	TRBJ2-5	15	CASSLLTSGEETQYF
TRBV5-1	TRBJ2-7	14	CASSLLGQGYEQYF
TRBV28	TRBJ1-2	12	CASVRQGDGYTF
TRBV27	TRBJ2-3	16	CASSLKREGRRDTQYF
TRBV10-3	TRBJ1-6	18	CAISGGGQQGPGNSPLHF
TRBV29-1	TRBJ1-3	13	CSGRGSGGNTIYF
TRBV3-1/TRBV3-2	TRBJ2-7	11	CASSTSYEQYF
TRBV6-5	TRBJ1-6	14	CAGERDRGRSPLHF
TRBV24-1	TRBJ2-5	13	CATSDSQKETQYF
TRBV11-2	TRBJ2-2	15	CASSLVGRGSGELFF
TRBV24-1	TRBJ1-5	13	CATSDRDGQPQHF
TRBV2	TRBJ2-4	16	CASSDPREIGRNIQYF
TRBV7-8	TRBJ1-5	18	CASSVAGRVRNSNQPQHF
TRBV5-1	TRBJ2-3	15	CASSPGGGGTDTQYF
TRBV9	TRBJ1-4	16	CASSVGFGTGNEKLFF
TRBV2	TRBJ1-2	13	CASSEAWAYGYTF
TRBV7-2	TRBJ2-7	16	CASSLAAGLGSYEQYF
TRBV4-2	TRBJ2-1	16	CASSQDSLAAYNEQFF
TRBV27	TRBJ2-1	13	CASRGQGRGEQFF
TRBV15	TRBJ1-4	16	CATSRDVAVANEKLFF
TRBV9	TRBJ2-7	15	CASSVGSVSSYEQYF
TRBV19	TRBJ2-1	15	CASTQLAGAYNEQFF
TRBV19	TRBJ1-5	16	CASSTGGKRGNQPQHF
TRBV12-3/TRBV12-4	TRBJ2-7	12	CASSLSGYEQYF
TRBV27	TRBJ2-4	11	CASRRRDIQYF
TRBV28	TRBJ1-2	11	CASGTAYGYTF
TRBV7-9	TRBJ1-6	14	CASSPGQRNSPLHF
TRBV7-9	TRBJ2-3	14	CASTLRGHTDTQYF
TRBV10-1	TRBJ2-1	15	CASSESIAGTREQFF
TRBV7-2	TRBJ2-7	15	CASSYSGTGSYEQYF
TRBV9	TRBJ2-1	14	CASSAGGRINEQFF
TRBV3-1/TRBV3-2	TRBJ2-7	14	CASSQDRAPREQYF
TRBV6-6	TRBJ1-4	14	CASSPDYRGEKLFF
TRBV7-2	TRBJ2-1	13	CASSLPRAGEQFF
TRBV3-1/TRBV3-2	TRBJ2-7	12	CASSQASRGQYF
TRBV19	TRBJ1-6	20	CASSRQIRTGVSSYNSPLHF
TRBV6-2/TRBV6-3	TRBJ2-7	13	CASSRQAAYEQYF
TRBV5-1	TRBJ1-2	12	CASSKTAYGYTF
TRBV30	TRBJ2-1	12	CAWSVMSGEQFF
TRBV11-3	TRBJ2-5	14	CASSSGGGWETQYF
TRBV2	TRBJ2-1	18	CASSEESRLAGNLDEQFF
TRBV7-9	TRBJ1-4	16	CASSSGTGGLYEKLFF